This T cell receptor beta chain was sequenced during a study of control samples from healthy donors and cancer patients. This CDR3 comprises 15 residues. The V segment lost 2 bases and the J segment 2 bases; nucleotides outside the gene matches: 7. Germline CDR1 is GTSNPN and CDR2 is SVGIG (reference sequence). Generated by immunoSEQ multiplex PCR, the TCRdb table keeps only in-frame clones and is missing some. The profile covers about 130,000 clones, with just under 95% appearing a single time and approximately 15% taken by the ten largest. The sample comprised PBMCs. The TCR comes from a man in his 60s with colorectal cancer. The chain links TRBV30 to TRBJ2-3; 7 bases are a match to TRBD2. The CDR3 sequence is CAWSIGSGYTDTQYF. CDR3 nucleotides: TGTGCCTGGAGTATTGGTAGCGGGTACACAGATACGCAGTATTTT.